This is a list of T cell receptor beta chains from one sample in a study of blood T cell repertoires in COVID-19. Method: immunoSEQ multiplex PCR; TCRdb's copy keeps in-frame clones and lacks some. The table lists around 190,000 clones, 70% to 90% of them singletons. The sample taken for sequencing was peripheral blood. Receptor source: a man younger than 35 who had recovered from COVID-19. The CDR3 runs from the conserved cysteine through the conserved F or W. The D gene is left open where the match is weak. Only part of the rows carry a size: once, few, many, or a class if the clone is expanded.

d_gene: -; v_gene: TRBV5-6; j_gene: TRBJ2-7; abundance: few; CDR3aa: CASSFQGSYEQYF; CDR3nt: TGTGCCAGCAGCTTTCAGGGGTCCTACGAGCAGTACTTC
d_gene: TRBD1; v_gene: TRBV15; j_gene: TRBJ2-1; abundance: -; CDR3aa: CATSRDTSPRGSWEQFF; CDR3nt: TGTGCCACCAGCAGAGATACCTCCCCCAGGGGGTCCTGGGAGCAGTTCTTC
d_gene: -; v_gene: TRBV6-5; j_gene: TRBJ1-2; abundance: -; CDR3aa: CASRRQNYGYTF; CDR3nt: TGTGCCAGCAGAAGACAGAACTATGGCTACACCTTC
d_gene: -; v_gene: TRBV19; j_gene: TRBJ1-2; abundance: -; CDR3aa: CASASGTLNYGYTF; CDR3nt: TGTGCCAGTGCCTCCGGGACTCTAAACTATGGCTACACCTTC
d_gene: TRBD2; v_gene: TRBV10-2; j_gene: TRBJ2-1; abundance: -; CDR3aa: CASSDIAGSSYNEQFF; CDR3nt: TGCGCCAGCAGTGACATAGCGGGATCCTCCTACAATGAGCAGTTCTTC
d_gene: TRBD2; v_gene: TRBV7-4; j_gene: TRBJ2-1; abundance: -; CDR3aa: CASMGSGYYNEQFF; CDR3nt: TGTGCCAGCATGGGTAGCGGGTATTACAATGAGCAGTTCTTC
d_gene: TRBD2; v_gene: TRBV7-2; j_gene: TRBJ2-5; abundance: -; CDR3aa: CASSLESGDQETQYF; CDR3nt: TGTGCCAGCAGCTTAGAGAGCGGGGATCAAGAGACCCAGTACTTC
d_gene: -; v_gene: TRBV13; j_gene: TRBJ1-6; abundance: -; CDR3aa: CASSVARYNSPLHF; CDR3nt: TGTGCCAGCAGCGTGGCGAGGTATAATTCACCCCTCCACTTT
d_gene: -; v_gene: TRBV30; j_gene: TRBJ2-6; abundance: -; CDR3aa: CAWMKEPSSGANVLTF; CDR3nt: TGTGCCTGGATGAAGGAGCCGAGCTCTGGGGCCAACGTCCTGACTTTC
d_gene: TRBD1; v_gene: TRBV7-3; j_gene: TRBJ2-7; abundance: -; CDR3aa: CASSLDRGRDEQYF; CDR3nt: TGTGCCAGCAGCCTCGACAGGGGGCGCGACGAGCAGTACTTC
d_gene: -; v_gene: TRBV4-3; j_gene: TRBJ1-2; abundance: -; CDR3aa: CASSQDLGSNFYGYTF; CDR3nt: TGCGCCAGCAGCCAAGATTTGGGCAGCAACTTCTATGGCTACACCTTC
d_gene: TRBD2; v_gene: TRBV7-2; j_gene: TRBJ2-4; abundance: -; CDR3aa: CASSPRDAGGPAKNIQYF; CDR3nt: TGTGCCAGCAGCCCTAGGGATGCGGGAGGGCCTGCCAAAAACATTCAGTACTTC
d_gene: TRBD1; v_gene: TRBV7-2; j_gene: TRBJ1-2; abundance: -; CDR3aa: CASSQGGQGGYGYTF; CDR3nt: TGTGCCAGCAGCCAGGGGGGACAGGGAGGCTATGGCTACACCTTC
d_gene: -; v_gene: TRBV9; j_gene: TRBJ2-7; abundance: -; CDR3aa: CASSVGAENYEQYF; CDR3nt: TGTGCCAGCAGCGTAGGGGCAGAGAACTACGAGCAGTACTTC
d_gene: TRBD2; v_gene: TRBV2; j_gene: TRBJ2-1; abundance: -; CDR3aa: CASPTSEIYNEQFF; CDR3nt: TGTGCCAGTCCCACTAGCGAGATTTACAATGAGCAGTTCTTC
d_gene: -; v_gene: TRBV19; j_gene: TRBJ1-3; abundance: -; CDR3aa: CASRRQLSGNTIYF; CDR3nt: TGTGCCAGTCGGCGACAGCTCTCTGGAAACACCATATATTTT
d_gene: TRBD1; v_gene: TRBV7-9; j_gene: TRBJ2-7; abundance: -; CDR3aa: CASSPWTGMVYEQYF; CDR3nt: TGTGCCAGCAGCCCATGGACAGGGATGGTCTACGAGCAGTACTTC
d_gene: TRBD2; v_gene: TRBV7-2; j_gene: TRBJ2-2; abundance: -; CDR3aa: CASSPSGLAGGTGELFF; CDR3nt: TGTGCCAGCAGCCCGTCTGGACTAGCGGGAGGGACCGGGGAGCTGTTTTTT
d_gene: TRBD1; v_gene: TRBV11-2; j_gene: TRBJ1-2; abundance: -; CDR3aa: CASSYLRTGSDGYTF; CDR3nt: TGTGCCAGCAGCTACCTGAGGACAGGATCGGACGGCTACACCTTC
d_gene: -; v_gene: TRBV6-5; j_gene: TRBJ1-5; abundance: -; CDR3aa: CASSYSSLQPQHF; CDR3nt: TGTGCCAGCAGTTACTCGAGTCTCCAGCCCCAGCATTTT
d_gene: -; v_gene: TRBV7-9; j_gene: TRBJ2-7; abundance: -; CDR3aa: CASSSTRLAVYEQYF; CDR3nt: TGTGCCAGCAGCTCCACCAGGCTAGCAGTCTACGAGCAGTACTTC
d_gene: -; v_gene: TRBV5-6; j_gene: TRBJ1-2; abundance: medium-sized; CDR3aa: CASSLPARGGYTF; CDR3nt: TGTGCCAGCAGCTTACCGGCTCGCGGAGGCTACACCTTC
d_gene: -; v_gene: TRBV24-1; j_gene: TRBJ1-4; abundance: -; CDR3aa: CATSDRQGSTNEKLFF; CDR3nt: TGTGCCACCAGTGATAGGCAGGGTTCAACTAATGAAAAACTGTTTTTT
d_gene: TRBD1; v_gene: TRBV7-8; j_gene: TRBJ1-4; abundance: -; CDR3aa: CASSSWDRVGTNEKLFF; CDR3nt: TGTGCCAGCAGCTCCTGGGACAGGGTGGGAACTAATGAAAAACTGTTTTTT
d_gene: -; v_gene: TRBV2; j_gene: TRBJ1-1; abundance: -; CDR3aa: CASSEERLEYAEAFF; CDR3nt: TGTGCCAGCAGTGAAGAGAGATTGGAGTACGCTGAAGCTTTCTTT
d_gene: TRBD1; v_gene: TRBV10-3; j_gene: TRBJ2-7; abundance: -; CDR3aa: CAISLSWDRRYEQYF; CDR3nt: TGTGCCATCAGTCTAAGTTGGGACAGGCGGTACGAGCAGTACTTC
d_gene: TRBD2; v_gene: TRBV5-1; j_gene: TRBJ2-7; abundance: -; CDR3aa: CASSLLAGGQYF; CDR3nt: TGCGCCAGCAGCTTGCTGGCGGGAGGGCAGTACTTC
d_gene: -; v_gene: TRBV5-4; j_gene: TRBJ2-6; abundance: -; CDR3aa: CASSLDLSGANVLTF; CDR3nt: TGTGCCAGCAGCTTGGATCTCTCTGGGGCCAACGTCCTGACTTTC
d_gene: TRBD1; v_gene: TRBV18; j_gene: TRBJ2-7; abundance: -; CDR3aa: CASSPGQGSYEQYF; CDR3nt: TGTGCCAGCTCACCGGGACAGGGGTCCTACGAGCAGTACTTC
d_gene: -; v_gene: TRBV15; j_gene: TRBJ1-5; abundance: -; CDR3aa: CATSRKSQGNQPQHF; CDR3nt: TGTGCCACCAGCAGAAAATCACAGGGAAATCAGCCCCAGCATTTT
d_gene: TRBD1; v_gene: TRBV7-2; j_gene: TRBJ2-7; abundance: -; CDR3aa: CASSADRASHEQYF; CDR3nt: TGTGCCAGCAGCGCGGACAGGGCGAGCCACGAGCAGTACTTC
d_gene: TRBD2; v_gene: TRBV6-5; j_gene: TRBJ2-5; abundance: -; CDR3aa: CASSKRDQETQYF; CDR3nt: TGTGCCAGCAGTAAGCGGGATCAAGAGACCCAGTACTTC
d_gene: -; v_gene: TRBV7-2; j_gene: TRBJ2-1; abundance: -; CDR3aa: CASSLEQAYNEQFF; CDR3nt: TGTGCCAGCAGCTTAGAACAAGCCTACAATGAGCAGTTCTTC
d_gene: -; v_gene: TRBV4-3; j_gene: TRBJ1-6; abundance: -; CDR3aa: CASSPGGRFYNSPLHF; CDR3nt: TGCGCCAGCAGCCCCGGTGGGAGATTCTATAATTCACCCCTCCACTTT
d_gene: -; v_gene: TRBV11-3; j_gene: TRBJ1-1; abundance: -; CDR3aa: CASSRGLDTEAFF; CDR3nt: TGTGCCAGCAGCCGCGGTCTGGACACTGAAGCTTTCTTT
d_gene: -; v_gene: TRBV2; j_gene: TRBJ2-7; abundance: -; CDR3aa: CASSEAPAGAPYEQYF; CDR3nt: TGTGCCAGCAGTGAAGCCCCTGCGGGTGCACCCTACGAGCAGTACTTC
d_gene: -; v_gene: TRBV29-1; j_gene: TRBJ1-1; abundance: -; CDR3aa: CSVETGQNTEAFF; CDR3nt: TGCAGCGTTGAAACAGGACAGAACACTGAAGCTTTCTTT
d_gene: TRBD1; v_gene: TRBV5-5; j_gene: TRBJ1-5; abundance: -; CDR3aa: CASSPSGTVNQPQHF; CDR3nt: TGTGCCAGCAGCCCTAGCGGGACAGTAAATCAGCCCCAGCATTTT
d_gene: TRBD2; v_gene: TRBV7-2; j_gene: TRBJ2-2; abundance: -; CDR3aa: CASRSGTGTGELFF; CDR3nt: TGTGCCAGTAGGAGCGGGACGGGGACCGGGGAGCTGTTTTTT
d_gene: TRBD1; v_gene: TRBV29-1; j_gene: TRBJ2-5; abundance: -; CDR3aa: CSVDGQGGWETQYF; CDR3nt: TGCAGCGTTGACGGACAGGGCGGCTGGGAGACCCAGTACTTC
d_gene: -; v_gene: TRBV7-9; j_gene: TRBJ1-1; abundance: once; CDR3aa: CASTAFLGARNTEAFF; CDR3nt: TGTGCCAGCACCGCTTTCCTGGGGGCCCGCAACACTGAAGCTTTCTTT
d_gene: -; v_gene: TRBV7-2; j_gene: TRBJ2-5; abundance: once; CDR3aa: CASSFSDQETQYF; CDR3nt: TGTGCCAGCAGCTTTAGCGATCAAGAGACCCAGTACTTC